This passage covers 9 T cell receptor beta chains from one sample sequenced in a study of blood T cells in healthy people across ages. Primed by a sample-barcoded 5' primer and a J-beta primer mix, a second PCR proceeded for 7 to 11 cycles. TCRdb re-called the 5' RACE reads with MiXCR, one entry per CDR3 protein. Of over 950,000 distinct CDR3 sequences in the sample, just over 50% were seen once. The specimen was blood. The receptors stem from an older woman in good health.

The V call is TRBV9, the J call TRBJ2-7; tentatively, D is TRBD1 (6 bases). The V end was cut by 3 bases, the J end by 6 bases, with 13 bases between. The length of the CDR3 is 13 residues. Germline CDR1 and CDR2: SGDLS and YYNGEE. The CDR3 coding sequence is TGTGCCAGCAGCGGCCGACCAGGGGTCGAGCAGTACTTC. This encodes CASSGRPGVEQYF.

The V gene is TRBV30, the J gene TRBJ1-5; perhaps TRBD1 as D (5 bases). Per germline, CDR1 GTSNPN and CDR2 SVGIG (reference sequence). Trimming cost V 4 bases and J 4 bases, with 14 bases left between them. The CDR3 runs to 14 residues. The DNA for the CDR3 is TGTGCCTGGACCGAGGGACGGTTTAATCAGCCCCAGCATTTT. This translates into CAWTEGRFNQPQHF.

CDR3 bases: TGTGCCAGCAGTTTCCTGACTAGCGGAGTACCCTACAATGAGCAGTTCTTC. Translation: CASSFLTSGVPYNEQFF. The V gene is TRBV27, the J gene TRBJ2-1; TRBD2 matches at 9 bases. The CDR3 has 17 residues. V shed 3 bases, J shed 2 bases, and the junction held 8 bases outside the gene matches. Per germline, CDR1 MNHEY and CDR2 SMNVEV (reference sequence).

There are a few counts of this clonotype. V gene TRBV5-1 combines with J gene TRBJ2-1; tentatively, D is TRBD2 (6 bases). Trimming took off 4 bases at V and 7 bases at J, with 21 bases between the two ends. Germline CDR1 reads SGHRS; CDR2 reads YFSETQ. This CDR3 contains 16 residues. CDR3 loop: CASSRDVVAALNEQFF. CDR3 bases: TGCGCCAGCAGCAGAGACGTGGTAGCGGCACTAAATGAGCAGTTCTTC.

The chain has TRBV16 and TRBJ2-5, with 10 bases matching TRBD2. The CDR3 has 16 residues. Trimming at V came to 2 bases and at J to 2 bases, leaving 5 bases not matched to a gene. CDR1 is KGHSY and CDR2 is FQNENV in the germline V gene. CDR3: CASSQISGRQQETQYF. CDR3 bases: TGTGCCAGCAGCCAAATTAGCGGGAGGCAACAAGAGACCCAGTACTTC.

This clonotype showed up many times. The rearrangement uses TRBV27 and TRBJ2-3, with unresolved D. Germline V gene data show CDR1 as MNHEY and CDR2 as SMNVEV (reference sequence). This CDR3 region has 13 residues. V was cut by 0 bases and J by 7 bases, with 8 bases left in between. CDR3 bases: TGTGCCAGCAGTTTATCGAACCCTCATACGCAGTATTTT. It is translated as CASSLSNPHTQYF.

This clonotype came up a few times. This rearrangement joins TRBV10-3 to TRBJ1-2; D gene unclear. CDR1 and CDR2 from the germline V gene are ENHRY and SYGVKD. The ends were cut back, 7 bases at V and 8 bases at J, with 14 bases in the middle. This CDR3 is built from 12 residues. The CDR3 is CAITSETIGYTF. The CDR3, as DNA: TGTGCCATCACCAGCGAGACAATCGGCTACACCTTC.

The CDR3 coding sequence is TGTGCCAGCAGCTCCAACAGGGGAACTGGGGCCAACGTCCTGACTTTC. The encoded protein is CASSSNRGTGANVLTF. This chain uses TRBV7-9 with TRBJ2-6; 7 bases align to TRBD1. CDR3 length equals 16 residues. Germline V CDR1 and CDR2: SEHNR, FQNEAQ (reference sequence). V gave up 4 bases and J gave up 2 bases; unmatched junction bases: 5.

The V gene is TRBV20-1, the J gene TRBJ2-1; TRBD2 matches at 12 bases. CDR1 is DFQATT, CDR2 SNEGSKA, per germline (reference sequence). The CDR3 consists of 16 residues. The ends lost 1 base at V and 8 bases at J; junction bases unmatched: 9. The CDR3 DNA reads as TGCAGTGCTAGAGCGGCTAGCGGGAGGGCCGTCGATGAGCAGTTCTTC. The encoded protein is CSARAASGRAVDEQFF.